This T cell receptor (beta chain) was recovered during a study of T-cell reconstitution after alpha-beta-depleted transplantation in children. Study-level results: A year post-transplant, T-cell counts and diversity derived mostly from newly produced T cells. Several hundred rapidly expanded clones from non-depleted graft cells reportedly supplied alpha-beta T cells about two months post-transplant. For some patients, TCRbeta diversity was high at day 60 because of recipient T cells and thymic progenitors that survived.

Unique molecular identifiers were built into the TCRbeta library. One entry per CDR3 protein results from TCRdb running MiXCR on the PCR reads. Among hundreds of thousands of distinct CDR3 sequences listed, around a tenth were seen once. CDR3 length equals 13 residues. V lost 4 bases to trimming and J lost 8 bases, with 16 bases between them. In germline, CDR1 is SGHRS, CDR2 YFSETQ. This clonotype was seen many times. Its antigen is not identified. The V gene is TRBV5-1, the J gene TRBJ2-7, with D possibly called TRBD1 or TRBD2 (5 bases each). The clonotype comes from a male patient aged 2-15 years who had a stem cell transplant for chronic granulomatous disease, so the T cells may come from the graft donor. Sequences were derived from peripheral blood, sampled 180 days after TCRalphabeta/CD19-depleted stem cell transplant. CDR3 sequence reads: CASSLGTAEKQYF. CDR3 nucleotide sequence: TGCGCCAGCAGCCTAGGGACCGCGGAGAAGCAGTACTTC.